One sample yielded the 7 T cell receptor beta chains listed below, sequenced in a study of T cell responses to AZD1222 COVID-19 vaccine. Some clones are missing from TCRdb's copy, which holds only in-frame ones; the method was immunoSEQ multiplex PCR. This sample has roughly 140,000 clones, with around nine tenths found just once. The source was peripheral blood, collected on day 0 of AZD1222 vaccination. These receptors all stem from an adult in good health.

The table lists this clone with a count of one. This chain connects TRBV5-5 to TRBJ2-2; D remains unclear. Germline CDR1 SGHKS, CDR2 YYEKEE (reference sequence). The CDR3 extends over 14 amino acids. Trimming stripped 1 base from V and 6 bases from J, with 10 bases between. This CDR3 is CASSLYHSPGELFF. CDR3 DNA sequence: TGTGCCAGCAGCTTGTACCACTCCCCCGGGGAGCTGTTTTTT.

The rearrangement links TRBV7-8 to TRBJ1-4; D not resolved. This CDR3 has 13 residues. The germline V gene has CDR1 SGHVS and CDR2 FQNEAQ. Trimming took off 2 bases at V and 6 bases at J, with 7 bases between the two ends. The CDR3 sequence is CASSLRFYEKLFF. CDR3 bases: TGTGCCAGCAGCTTAAGGTTCTATGAAAAACTGTTTTTT.

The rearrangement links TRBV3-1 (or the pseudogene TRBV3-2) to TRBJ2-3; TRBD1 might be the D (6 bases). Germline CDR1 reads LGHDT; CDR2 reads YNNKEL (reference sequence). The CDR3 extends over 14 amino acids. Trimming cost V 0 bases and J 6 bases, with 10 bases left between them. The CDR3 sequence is CASSQDGGPDTQYF. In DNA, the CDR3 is TGTGCCAGCAGCCAAGATGGGGGCCCCGATACGCAGTATTTT.

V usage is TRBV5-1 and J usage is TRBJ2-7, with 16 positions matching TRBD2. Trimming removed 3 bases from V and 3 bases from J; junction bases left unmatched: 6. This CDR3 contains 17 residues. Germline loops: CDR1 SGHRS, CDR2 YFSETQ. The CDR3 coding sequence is TGCGCCAGCAGCTGGGGAGGGACTAGCGGGAGGGTCTACGAGCAGTACTTC. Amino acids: CASSWGGTSGRVYEQYF.

The CDR3 protein is CASSQKASGYSYEQYF. The CDR3 coding sequence is TGTGCCAGCAGCCAAAAAGCTAGCGGATACTCCTACGAGCAGTACTTC. The J gene is TRBJ2-7, the V gene TRBV14; 7 positions agree with TRBD2. Germline CDR1 reads SGHDN; CDR2 reads FVKESK. The CDR3 totals 16 residues. V was clipped by 2 bases and J by 0 bases; unmatched bases: 7.

The CDR3 loop reads CSVIQGAATVSGTQYF. CDR3 nucleotides: TGCAGCGTCATACAGGGGGCGGCGACTGTATCGGGGACCCAGTACTTC. The rearrangement uses TRBV29-1 and TRBJ2-5; 9 bases are a match to TRBD1. The CDR3 is made up of 16 amino acids. Germline V gene data show CDR1 as SQVTM and CDR2 as ANQGSEA. Germline trimming cut 6 bases from V and 7 bases from J; bases unmatched to any gene: 18. The full variable domain, with the rest looked up from reference TRBV29-1 and TRBJ2-5, is SAVISQKPSRDICQRGTSLTIQCQVDSQVTMMFWYRQQPGQSLTLIATANQGSEATYESGFVIDKFPISRPNLTFSTLTVSNMSPEDSSIYLCSVIQGAATVSGTQYFGPGTRLLVL.

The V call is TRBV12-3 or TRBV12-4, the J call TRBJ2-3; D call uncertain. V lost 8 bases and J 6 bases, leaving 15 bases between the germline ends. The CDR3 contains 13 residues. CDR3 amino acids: CASWGRSSDTQYF. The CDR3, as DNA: TGTGCCAGCTGGGGTCGGAGCAGCGATACGCAGTATTTT.